The 5 T cell receptor beta chains given below trace back to one sample, sequenced in a study of blood T cell repertoires in COVID-19. TCRdb's copy holds only in-frame clones and misses some; the assay was immunoSEQ multiplex PCR. The sample yields 200,000 to 250,000 clones, about 79% seen once. The sample taken for sequencing was peripheral blood. The source of these receptors is a man between 50 and 59 years old with active or convalescent COVID-19.

This chain links TRBV2 with TRBJ2-1; the D gene is possibly TRBD2 (5 bases). Trimming removed 2 bases from V and 9 bases from J, with 17 bases in between. Germline CDR1 reads SNHLY; CDR2 reads FYNNEI. The CDR3 extends over 15 amino acids. The CDR3 region has the DNA TGTGCCAGCAGTGAATTACCTCGGGGTGGGATTGAGCAGTTCTTC. Its protein is CASSELPRGGIEQFF. The complete variable domain, with remaining parts taken from reference TRBV2 and TRBJ2-1, reads EPEVTQTPSHQVTQMGQEVILRCVPISNHLYFYWYRQILGQKVEFLVSFYNNEISEKSEIFDDQFSVERPDGSNFTLKIRSTKLEDSAMYFCASSELPRGGIEQFFGPGTRLTVL.

The chain combines TRBV4-3 with TRBJ2-7, with D maybe TRBD2 (6 bases). Germline-derived CDR1 and CDR2 are LGHNA and YSLEER. The length of the CDR3 is 15 residues. Trimming cost V 1 base and J 2 bases, with 12 bases left between them. The CDR3 coding sequence is TGCGCCAGCAGCCAAGTTCGGGCGGGACCCTACGAGCAGTACTTC. Translating gives CASSQVRAGPYEQYF.

In its sample, this clone was seen once. This chain links TRBV10-1 with TRBJ1-4; D unclear. Germline V lookup: CDR1 WNHNN, CDR2 SYGVQD (reference sequence). This CDR3 is built from 12 residues. Between the trimmed V and J ends, which lost 7 bases and 8 bases, there was a span of 11 bases. CDR3 sequence reads: CASKEVGEKLFF. Written as DNA, the CDR3 is TGCGCCAGCAAGGAGGTGGGGGAAAAACTGTTTTTT.

The chain combines TRBV20-1 with TRBJ2-3; 9 bases match TRBD2. Germline CDR1 DFQATT, CDR2 SNEGSKA (reference sequence). This CDR3 is built from 13 residues. V lost 6 bases, J lost 6 bases, and 7 bases stayed unmatched. DNA for the CDR3: TGCAGTGCGAGTAGCGGGAGTCCCGATACGCAGTATTTT. Residues: CSASSGSPDTQYF.

V is TRBV7-2 and J is TRBJ2-7, with D possibly TRBD2 on 5 matching bases. CDR1 and CDR2 from the germline V gene are SGHTA and FQGNSA. Trimming took 1 base from V and 2 from J, leaving 12 bases between them. The CDR3 has 15 amino acids. The CDR3 nucleotides are TGTGCCAGCAGCTTAGACCGGGATTATCCCTACGAGCAGTACTTC. Amino acid sequence: CASSLDRDYPYEQYF.